The next 21 T cell receptor beta chains were all read from a single sample in a study of T cell repertoires in cytomegalovirus infection. One entry per CDR3 protein, called by TCRdb with MiXCR from the reads. The sample consists of more than 85,000 distinct CDR3 sequences, 25% to 30% of them appearing once. No cognate antigen is known for these TCRs. The source was CD8+ T cells from cultured PBMCs, collected from culture after CMV antigen stimulation. All receptors derive from a human donor in good health (CMV status not recorded). Some clones in this sample may be carry-over from other donors' samples.

J is TRBJ2-5 and V is TRBV2; 15 bases map to TRBD2. CDR1 and CDR2 (germline): SNHLY, FYNNEI. This CDR3 region has 16 residues. The V gene end was trimmed by 8 bases and the J gene end by 5 bases; junction bases not matched to a gene: 9. Here the CDR3 DNA reads TGTGCCAGCCAAAGGGGACTAGCGGGGGGCCTTGAGACCCAGTACTTC. It translates to CASQRGLAGGLETQYF.

This chain links TRBV12-3 or TRBV12-4 with TRBJ2-7, with D hard to call. CDR3 length: 15 amino acids. Trimming pared 8 bases from V and 7 bases from J, leaving 24 bases between. The CDR3 DNA is TGTGCCAGCGCCATCCGGAAAGATTCGATACTTGAGCAGTACTTC. It translates to CASAIRKDSILEQYF.

The rearrangement joins TRBV27 to TRBJ2-1; TRBD2 matches 8 bases. The CDR3 loop spans 12 amino acids. CDR1 and CDR2 from the germline V gene are MNHEY and SMNVEV (reference sequence). The CDR3 coding sequence is TGTGGCGCGGGGGGCTACCGTAATGAGCAGTTCTTC. Its translation is CGAGGYRNEQFF.

This clonotype was counted only a few times. Written as DNA, the CDR3 is TGTGCCAGCAGCCTTCCGCCCAGGGATACGCAGTATTTT. This sequence encodes CASSLPPRDTQYF. The rearrangement joins TRBV12-3 or TRBV12-4 to TRBJ2-3, with no clear D. The CDR3 totals 13 residues. Trimming took off 6 bases at V and 6 bases at J, with 13 bases between the two ends.

The chain couples TRBV4-1 to TRBJ1-1; 7 bases align to TRBD1. This CDR3 has 14 amino acids. Germline V gives CDR1 MGHRA, CDR2 YSYEKL. J lost 4 bases, V lost 6 bases, and 8 bases had no gene match. CDR3 protein: CASSHTGAGTEAFF. The CDR3 coding sequence is TGCGCCAGCAGTCATACAGGGGCTGGCACTGAAGCTTTCTTT.

In this sample, this clonotype turned up a few times. J is TRBJ1-1 and V is TRBV7-3; weak D call: TRBD1 (6 bases). Trimming cost V 5 bases and J 2 bases, with 9 bases left between them. This CDR3 spans 13 amino acids. Germline-derived CDR1 and CDR2 are SGHTA and FQGTGA. CDR3 protein: CASSVQGNTEAFF. The CDR3 bases are TGTGCCAGCAGCGTACAGGGAAACACTGAAGCTTTCTTT. The variable domain in full, with the rest retrieved from reference TRBV7-3 and TRBJ1-1, is GAGVSQTPSNKVTEKGKYVELRCDPISGHTALYWYRQSLGQGPEFLIYFQGTGAADDSGLPNDRFFAVRPEGSVSTLKIQRTERGDSAVYLCASSVQGNTEAFFGQGTRLTVV.

The V call is TRBV7-8, the J call TRBJ2-7, with D unresolved. CDR1 SGHVS and CDR2 FQNEAQ come from the germline V gene. This CDR3 is built from 14 residues. Deletions cut 1 base from V and 0 bases from J, with 7 bases between. The DNA for the CDR3 is TGTGCCAGCAGCTTAGGCTTATCCTCCTACGAGCAGTACTTC. Translation: CASSLGLSSYEQYF. The full variable domain, in which reference TRBV7-8 and TRBJ2-7 provide the parts outside the CDR3, is GAGVSQSPRYKVAKRGQDVALRCDPISGHVSLFWYQQALGQGPEFLTYFQNEAQLDKSGLPSDRFFAERPEGSVSTLKIQRTQQEDSAVYLCASSLGLSSYEQYFGPGTRLTVT.

This clonotype was picked up a small number of times. The chain uses TRBV4-1 and TRBJ1-2; D unresolved. Germline CDR1 MGHRA, CDR2 YSYEKL. Trimming removed 3 bases from V and 4 bases from J, with 12 bases in between. The CDR3 spans 14 residues. Here the CDR3 reads CASSQPQAAYGYTF. In nucleotides, the CDR3 is TGCGCCAGCAGCCAGCCGCAAGCGGCCTATGGCTACACCTTC.

The genes are TRBV28 and TRBJ1-6; 9 nucleotides align to TRBD1. The CDR3 runs to 19 residues. V trimming: 6 bases; J trimming: 4 bases; junction bases outside the gene matches: 16. The V gene's germline CDR1 is MDHEN and CDR2 SYDVKM. CDR3 loop: CASSLPRDRVISYNSPLHF. CDR3 coding DNA: TGTGCCAGCAGCTTGCCCCGGGACAGGGTGATCTCATATAATTCACCCCTCCACTTT. Based on the CDR3 plus reference TRBV28 and TRBJ1-6, the full variable domain is DVKVTQSSRYLVKRTGEKVFLECVQDMDHENMFWYRQDPGLGLRLIYFSYDVKMKEKGDIPEGYSVSREKKERFSLILESASTNQTSMYLCASSLPRDRVISYNSPLHFGNGTRLTVT.

The chain joins TRBV11-2 to TRBJ1-4; D remains ambiguous. Trimming shortened V by 5 bases and J by 4 bases, and 14 bases separated the two germline ends. The CDR3 contains 15 residues. Germline V lookup: CDR1 SGHAT, CDR2 FQNNGV. The CDR3 sequence: CASSTTGSLNEKLFF. The CDR3 DNA follows: TGTGCCAGCAGCACGACGGGGAGTCTTAATGAAAAACTGTTTTTT.

In its sample, this clonotype was seen a few times. The J gene is TRBJ2-3, the V gene TRBV12-3 or TRBV12-4; D perhaps matches TRBD1 (6 bases). The CDR3 is 13 amino acids. The V and J ends lost 8 bases and 2 bases respectively, with 11 bases between them. The DNA of the CDR3 is TGTGCCAGCCGGGACAAGGACACAGATACGCAGTATTTT. Encoded protein: CASRDKDTDTQYF.

V is TRBV27 and J is TRBJ2-7; TRBD2 matches 9 bases. CDR3 length equals 17 residues. J lost 5 bases, V lost 0 bases, and 11 bases had no gene match. The germline CDR1 and CDR2 sequences are MNHEY and SMNVEV (reference sequence). In nucleotides, the CDR3 is TGTGCCAGCAGTTTATCCTCCGCGGGCGGGGGGGCCCACGAGCAGTACTTC. The encoded protein is CASSLSSAGGGAHEQYF.

This clonotype has more than one count but fewer than ten. The chain links TRBV12-3 or TRBV12-4 to TRBJ2-3; unclear D gene. The V and J ends lost 3 bases and 1 base respectively, with 8 bases between them. The CDR3 runs to 14 residues. CDR3 amino acids: CASSLVFGTDTQYF. CDR3 sequence (DNA): TGTGCCAGCAGTTTGGTCTTTGGCACAGATACGCAGTATTTT.

This clonotype was recorded many times. This sequence joins TRBV7-3 and TRBJ2-5, with 8 bases fitting TRBD1. CDR1 and CDR2 (germline): SGHTA, FQGTGA. The CDR3 totals 14 residues. Trimming took 5 bases from V and 5 from J; bases not matched to a gene: 7. The CDR3 loop reads CASSVQGVSETQYF. DNA of the CDR3: TGTGCCAGCAGCGTACAGGGGGTCAGTGAGACCCAGTACTTC.

With regard to this clonotype: This sequence may be a read error, since a much larger clone differs from it by one base. The V gene is TRBV7-9, the J gene TRBJ1-1, with TRBD1 matching over 8 bases. The CDR3 consists of 15 residues. CDR1 is SEHNR and CDR2 is FQNEAQ in the germline V gene (reference sequence). The CDR3 DNA is TGTACCAGCAGCTTAGACAGGGGCCTGGGGACTGAAGCTTTCTTT. Amino acid sequence: CTSSLDRGLGTEAFF.

This clonotype was seen just once. The rearrangement uses TRBV19 and TRBJ2-7; 10 bases fit TRBD1. This CDR3 region has 15 residues. Germline CDR1 is LNHDA and CDR2 is SQIVND (reference sequence). V lost 4 bases, J lost 3 bases, and 6 bases stayed unmatched. In nucleotides, the CDR3 is TGTGCCAGTAGTAATTCAAGGACAGGGGGCTACGAGCAGTACTTC. Translating it yields CASSNSRTGGYEQYF.

This chain uses TRBV19 with TRBJ1-2; D call uncertain. V was clipped by 0 bases and J by 1 base, with 15 bases between them. The CDR3 has 17 residues. Germline assignment: CDR1 LNHDA and CDR2 SQIVND (reference sequence). CDR3 protein: CASSIERARGINYGYTF. The CDR3 nucleotides read TGTGCCAGTAGTATAGAACGGGCCAGAGGGATTAACTATGGCTACACCTTC.

This clonotype was seen a few times. The gene calls are TRBV12-3 or TRBV12-4 and TRBJ1-1, with a weak D call TRBD1 (6 bases). The CDR3 has 15 amino acids. V lost 7 bases and J lost 4, with 19 bases in between. The CDR3 DNA sequence: TGTGCCAGCATCTCAACCCGGGGGGGCATCACTGAAGCTTTCTTT. This gives the protein CASISTRGGITEAFF.

This clonotype was picked up one time. The chain joins TRBV10-3 to TRBJ1-1; D is possibly TRBD1 (5 bases). The V gene lost 4 bases and the J gene lost 8 bases, with 14 bases spanning the gap. Germline-derived CDR1 and CDR2 are ENHRY and SYGVKD. The CDR3 consists of 13 residues. Here the CDR3 reads CAISGLGREEAFF. CDR3 DNA: TGTGCCATCAGTGGGCTGGGGCGGGAGGAAGCTTTCTTT.

This clonotype was recorded a few times. V usage is TRBV4-1 and J usage is TRBJ2-3; no reliable D call. CDR1 is MGHRA and CDR2 is YSYEKL in the germline V gene. Trimming took off 0 bases at V and 2 bases at J, with 6 bases between the two ends. This CDR3 is 14 amino acids long. The CDR3 DNA reads as TGCGCCAGCAGCCAAGATGAGGCCACAGATACGCAGTATTTT. Translating gives CASSQDEATDTQYF.

This clonotype was counted between two and nine times. The gene calls are TRBV6-5 and TRBJ1-2; unclear D gene. Trimming removed 0 bases at V and 4 bases at J, with 6 bases between. Germline loops: CDR1 MNHEY, CDR2 SVGAGI. The CDR3 length is 13 residues. CDR3 loop: CASSYSRIYGYTF. In DNA form, the CDR3 reads TGTGCCAGCAGTTACTCACGAATCTATGGCTACACCTTC.